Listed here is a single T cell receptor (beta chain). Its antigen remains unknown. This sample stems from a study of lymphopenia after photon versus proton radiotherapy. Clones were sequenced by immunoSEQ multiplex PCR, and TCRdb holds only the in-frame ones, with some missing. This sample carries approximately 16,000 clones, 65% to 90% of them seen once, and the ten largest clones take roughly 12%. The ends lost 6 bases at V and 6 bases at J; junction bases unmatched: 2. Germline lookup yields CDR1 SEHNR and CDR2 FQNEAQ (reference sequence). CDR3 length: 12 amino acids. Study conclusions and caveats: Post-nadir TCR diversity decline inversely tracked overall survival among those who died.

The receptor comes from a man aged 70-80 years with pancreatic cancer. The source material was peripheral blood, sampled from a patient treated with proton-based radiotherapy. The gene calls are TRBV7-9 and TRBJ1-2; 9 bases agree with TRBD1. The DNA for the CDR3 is TGTGCCAGCAGGGGACAGGGCGATGGCTACACCTTC. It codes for CASRGQGDGYTF.